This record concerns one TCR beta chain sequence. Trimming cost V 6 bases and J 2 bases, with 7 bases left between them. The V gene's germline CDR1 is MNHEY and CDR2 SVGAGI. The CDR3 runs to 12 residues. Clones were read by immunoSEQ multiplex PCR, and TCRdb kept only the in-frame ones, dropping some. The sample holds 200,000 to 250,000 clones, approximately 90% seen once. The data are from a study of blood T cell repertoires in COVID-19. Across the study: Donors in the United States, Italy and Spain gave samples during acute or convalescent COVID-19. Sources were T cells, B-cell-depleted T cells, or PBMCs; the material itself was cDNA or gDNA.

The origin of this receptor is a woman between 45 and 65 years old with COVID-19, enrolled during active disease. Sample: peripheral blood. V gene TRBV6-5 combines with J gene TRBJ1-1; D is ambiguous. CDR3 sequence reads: CASSADNTEAFF. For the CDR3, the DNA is TGTGCCAGCAGCGCAGATAACACTGAAGCTTTCTTT.